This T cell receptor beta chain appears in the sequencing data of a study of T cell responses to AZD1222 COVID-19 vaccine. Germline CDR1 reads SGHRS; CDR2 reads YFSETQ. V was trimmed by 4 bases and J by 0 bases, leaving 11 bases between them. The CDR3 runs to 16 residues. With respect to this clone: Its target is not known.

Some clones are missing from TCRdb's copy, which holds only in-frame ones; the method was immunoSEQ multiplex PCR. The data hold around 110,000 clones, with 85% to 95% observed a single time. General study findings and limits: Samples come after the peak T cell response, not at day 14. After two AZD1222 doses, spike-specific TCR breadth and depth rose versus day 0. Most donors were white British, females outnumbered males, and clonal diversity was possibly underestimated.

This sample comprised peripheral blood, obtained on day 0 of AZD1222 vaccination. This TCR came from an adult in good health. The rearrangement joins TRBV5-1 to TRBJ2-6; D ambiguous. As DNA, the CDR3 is TGCGCCAGCAGCCCTCTGGTTTCCTCTGGGGCCAACGTCCTGACTTTC. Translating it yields CASSPLVSSGANVLTF.